This T cell receptor (beta chain) was found in a study of blood T cell repertoires in COVID-19. CDR1 is MDHEN, CDR2 SYDVKM, per germline. After removal of 3 bases from V and 10 bases from J, the junction contained 16 bases not matched to a gene. The CDR3 extends over 16 amino acids. As processed by the authors: How many nucleated cells were present was estimated from reference gene primer amplification. Generated by immunoSEQ multiplex PCR, the TCRdb table keeps only in-frame clones and is missing some. V, J and clone size are taken as reported in that table, and D and trimming were inferred from the DNA itself. The table includes roughly 84,000 clones, around three quarters detected once.

Input material: peripheral blood. V is TRBV28 and J is TRBJ2-7; 9 bases match TRBD1. The receptor comes from a woman in her forties or fifties with acute or convalescent COVID-19. CDR3 sequence (DNA): TGTGCCAGCAGTTTCTCCCGGGACAGGGCCGCGTTGGATCAGTACTTC. It encodes CASSFSRDRAALDQYF.